A selection of T cell receptor beta chains follows, all from one sample in a study of T cell responses to AZD1222 COVID-19 vaccine. TCRdb's copy holds only in-frame clones and misses some; the assay was immunoSEQ multiplex PCR. The table has around 150,000 clones, 90% to 95% seen once. Sample: peripheral blood, taken 28 days after the second AZD1222 dose. The receptors come from an adult who received the AZD1222 COVID-19 vaccine. CDR3s include the opening cysteine and the closing phenylalanine or tryptophan. The D gene is left open where the match is weak. Expanded clones are given a class, and other clones once, few, many or no size at all.

D gene,J gene,V gene,clone size,CDR3 DNA,CDR3 protein
NA,TRBJ1-2,TRBV4-3,NA,TGCGCCAGCAGCCCCCAACTTCGGACGCACGGCTACACCTTC,CASSPQLRTHGYTF
NA,TRBJ1-2,TRBV11-2,NA,TGTGCCAGCATCCCCCTCTCTCGGTCCGACTATGGCTACACCTTC,CASIPLSRSDYGYTF
NA,TRBJ2-7,TRBV7-2,NA,TGTGCCAGCAGCTTAGGGTTCGGAAGTTACGAGCAGTACTTC,CASSLGFGSYEQYF
NA,TRBJ2-7,TRBV5-4,NA,TGTGCCAGCAGCTTGGTGGACCACGCGGAGCAGTACTTC,CASSLVDHAEQYF
NA,TRBJ2-7,TRBV10-3,NA,TGTGCCATCAGCCCCGGGACTGTAAGCTCCTACGAGCAGTACTTC,CAISPGTVSSYEQYF
NA,TRBJ1-1,TRBV20-1,NA,TGCAGTGCTAGTCTCCCCCTGGCGAACACTGAAGCTTTCTTT,CSASLPLANTEAFF
TRBD1,TRBJ1-4,TRBV4-2,NA,TGTGCCAGCAGCCACAACAGGGGTAGTGAAAAACTGTTTTTT,CASSHNRGSEKLFF
NA,TRBJ1-1,TRBV27,NA,TGTGCCAGCAGTTTATCGGTCCCCGGACCTGAAGCTTTCTTT,CASSLSVPGPEAFF
TRBD1,TRBJ2-7,TRBV2,NA,TGTGCCAGCAGAACCGGTCCCAGGGGGTTTTCCTACGAGCAGTACTTC,CASRTGPRGFSYEQYF
NA,TRBJ1-2,TRBV19,NA,TGTGCCAGTAGTGCTCTTCCGTCAGGGACCGGCTACACCTTC,CASSALPSGTGYTF
NA,TRBJ1-2,TRBV19,NA,TGTGCCAGTAGTACGTCAGGGGCCGGCGGCTACACCTTC,CASSTSGAGGYTF
NA,TRBJ1-2,TRBV20-1,NA,TGCAGTGCTAGTTGGCAGGGCTATGGCTACACCTTC,CSASWQGYGYTF
TRBD1,TRBJ2-7,TRBV7-9,once,TGTGCCAGCAGCCGCAGGGACAGGGGGAGGTACGAGCAGTACTTC,CASSRRDRGRYEQYF
NA,TRBJ1-1,TRBV7-2,NA,TGTGCCAGCAGCTTAGCTGCAGGGGAGAACACTGAAGCTTTCTTT,CASSLAAGENTEAFF
NA,TRBJ1-1,TRBV18,once,TGTGCCAGCTCACCTCCATCCTTGAACACTGAAGCTTTCTTT,CASSPPSLNTEAFF
NA,TRBJ2-7,TRBV7-2,NA,TGTGCCAGCAGCTCCCCCTCCACCCGTTGGGAGCAGTACTTC,CASSSPSTRWEQYF
TRBD1,TRBJ2-7,TRBV25-1,NA,TGTGCCAGCAGACGACAGGGAAGCTCCTACGAGCAGTACTTC,CASRRQGSSYEQYF
TRBD2,TRBJ2-7,TRBV10-3,NA,TGTGCCATCAGTGAGGGTAGCGGGGGAGACCTTTACGAGCAGTACTTC,CAISEGSGGDLYEQYF
TRBD1,TRBJ1-4,TRBV5-8,NA,TGTGCCAGCACCCGGGACAGGCATGAAAAACTGTTTTTT,CASTRDRHEKLFF
TRBD1,TRBJ2-1,TRBV5-4,once,TGTGCCAGCAGCTTCACCGGGACAGGGGGCATGAATGAGCAGTTCTTC,CASSFTGTGGMNEQFF
NA,TRBJ1-1,TRBV21-1,NA,TGTGCCAGCAGTAATCGGGTAGCTGAAGCTTTCTTT,CASSNRVAEAFF
TRBD2,TRBJ2-1,TRBV7-2,NA,TGTGCCAGCAGCTTAGGCCCTGGAATAGCGGGAGAAAATGAGCAGTTCTTC,CASSLGPGIAGENEQFF
NA,TRBJ1-5,TRBV12-2,once,TGTGCAAGTCACCAGGGGGTGTGCGGATATAGCAATCAGCCCCAGCATTTT,CASHQGVCGYSNQPQHF
NA,TRBJ1-4,TRBV5-4,NA,TGTGCCAGCAGCTTGGCCTCGTGGGGGGAGGAAAAACTGTTTTTT,CASSLASWGEEKLFF
NA,TRBJ1-2,TRBV3-1/TRBV3-2,NA,TGTGCCAGCAGCCAAGATGCCAGTGGACCTCCGCAAGGCTACACCTTC,CASSQDASGPPQGYTF
NA,TRBJ2-2,TRBV27,NA,TGTGCCAGCAGTTTTGGAGGCCCCGGGGAGCTGTTTTTT,CASSFGGPGELFF
TRBD2,TRBJ2-7,TRBV19,NA,TGTGCCAGTAGTATTCTAGCGGGGCCCTACGAGCAGTACTTC,CASSILAGPYEQYF
NA,TRBJ2-7,TRBV5-4,once,TGTGCCAGCAGCCCCGGAGGAGTAGTCGAGCAGTACTTC,CASSPGGVVEQYF
NA,TRBJ1-3,TRBV9,NA,TGTGCCAGCAGCCCACCCTGGGGAAGGGGATCTGGAAACACCATATATTTT,CASSPPWGRGSGNTIYF
NA,TRBJ1-1,TRBV28,NA,TGTGCCAGCAGTTTGCTCACTGAAGCTTTCTTT,CASSLLTEAFF
TRBD1,TRBJ1-1,TRBV9,NA,TGTGCCAGCAGCGCCGGGACAGGGCTGAACACTGAAGCTTTCTTT,CASSAGTGLNTEAFF